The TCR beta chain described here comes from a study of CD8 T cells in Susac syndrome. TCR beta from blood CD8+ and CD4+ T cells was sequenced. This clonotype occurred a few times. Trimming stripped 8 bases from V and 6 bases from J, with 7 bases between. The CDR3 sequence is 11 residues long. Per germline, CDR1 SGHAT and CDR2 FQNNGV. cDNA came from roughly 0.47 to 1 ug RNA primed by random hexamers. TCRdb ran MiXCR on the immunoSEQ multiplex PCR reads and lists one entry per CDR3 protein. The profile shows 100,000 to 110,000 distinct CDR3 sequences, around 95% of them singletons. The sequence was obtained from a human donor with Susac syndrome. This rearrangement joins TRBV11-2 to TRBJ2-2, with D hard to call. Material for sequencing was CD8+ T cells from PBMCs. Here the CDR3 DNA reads TGTGCCAGCTCACCATCCGGGGAGCTGTTTTTT. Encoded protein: CASSPSGELFF.